The 2 T cell receptor beta chains in this list originate from one sample, sequenced in a study of immune evolution from preneoplasia to lung adenocarcinoma. Data came from immunoSEQ multiplex PCR; TCRdb stores just in-frame clones and leaves some out. Among 5,000 to 6,000 clones listed, over 75% were seen once. The sample taken for sequencing was FFPE normal lung tissue adjacent to the tumor. These receptor sequences come from a person aged 60 to 70 with lung adenocarcinoma.

The chain employs TRBV6-5 and TRBJ1-1; TRBD1 aligns across 7 bases. The CDR3 covers 16 residues. Germline trimming cut 4 bases from V and 1 base from J; bases unmatched to any gene: 9. Per the germline V gene, CDR1 is MNHEY and CDR2 is SVGAGI. The CDR3: CASSSLPGQRNTEAFF. The DNA of the CDR3 is TGTGCCAGCAGTTCTCTACCGGGACAGAGGAACACTGAAGCTTTCTTT.

The genes are TRBV28 and TRBJ1-1, with TRBD1 matching over 12 bases. CDR3 length: 15 amino acids. The germline V gene encodes CDR1 MDHEN and CDR2 SYDVKM. Trimming at V came to 6 bases and at J to 5 bases, leaving 7 bases not matched to a gene. The CDR3 DNA reads TGTGCCAGCAGCCCCGGGACAGGGGGCTGGACTGAAGCTTTCTTT. This translates into CASSPGTGGWTEAFF.